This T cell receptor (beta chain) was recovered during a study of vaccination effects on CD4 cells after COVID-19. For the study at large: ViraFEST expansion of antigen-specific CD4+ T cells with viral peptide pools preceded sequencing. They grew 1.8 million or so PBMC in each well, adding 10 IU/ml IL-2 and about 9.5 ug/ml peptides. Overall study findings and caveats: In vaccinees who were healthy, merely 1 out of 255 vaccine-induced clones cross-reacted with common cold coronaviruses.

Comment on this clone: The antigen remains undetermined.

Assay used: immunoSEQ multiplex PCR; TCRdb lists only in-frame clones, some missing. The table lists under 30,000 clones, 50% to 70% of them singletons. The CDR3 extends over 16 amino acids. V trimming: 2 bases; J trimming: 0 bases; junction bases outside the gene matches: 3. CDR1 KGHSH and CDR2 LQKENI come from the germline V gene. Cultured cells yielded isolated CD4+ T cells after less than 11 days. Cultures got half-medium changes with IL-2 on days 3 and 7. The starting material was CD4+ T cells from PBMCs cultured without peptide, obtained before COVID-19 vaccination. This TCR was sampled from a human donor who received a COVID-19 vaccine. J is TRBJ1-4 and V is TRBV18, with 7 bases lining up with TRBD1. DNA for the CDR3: TGTGCCAGCTCACCAGGGACAGCAGCAACTAATGAAAAACTGTTTTTT. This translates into CASSPGTAATNEKLFF.